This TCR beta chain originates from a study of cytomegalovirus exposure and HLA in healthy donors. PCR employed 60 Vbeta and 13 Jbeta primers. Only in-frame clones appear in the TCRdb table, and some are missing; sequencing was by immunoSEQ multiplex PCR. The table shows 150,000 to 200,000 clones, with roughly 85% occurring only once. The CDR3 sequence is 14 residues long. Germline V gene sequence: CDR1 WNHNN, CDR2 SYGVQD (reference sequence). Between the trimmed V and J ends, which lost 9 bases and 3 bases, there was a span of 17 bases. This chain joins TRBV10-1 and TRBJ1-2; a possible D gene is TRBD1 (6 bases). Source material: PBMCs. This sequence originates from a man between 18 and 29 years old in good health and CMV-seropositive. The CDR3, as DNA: TGCGCCAGTCCCCGGGGGGCGAAAGACTATGGCTACACCTTC. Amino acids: CASPRGAKDYGYTF.